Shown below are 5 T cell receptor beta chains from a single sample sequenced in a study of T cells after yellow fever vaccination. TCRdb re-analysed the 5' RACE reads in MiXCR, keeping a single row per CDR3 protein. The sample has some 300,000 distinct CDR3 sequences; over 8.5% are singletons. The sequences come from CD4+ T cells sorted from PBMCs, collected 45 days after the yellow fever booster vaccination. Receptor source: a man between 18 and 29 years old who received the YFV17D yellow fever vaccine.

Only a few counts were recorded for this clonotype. CDR3 residues: CASSQQLGGWAEKLFF. CDR3 nucleotides: TGTGCCAGCAGCCAACAATTAGGGGGCTGGGCTGAAAAACTGTTTTTT. This chain uses TRBV4-2 with TRBJ1-4, with 7 bases lining up with TRBD1. Germline V lookup: CDR1 LGHNA, CDR2 YNFKEQ. CDR3 length equals 16 residues. Trimming removed 2 bases from V and 7 bases from J; junction bases left unmatched: 10.

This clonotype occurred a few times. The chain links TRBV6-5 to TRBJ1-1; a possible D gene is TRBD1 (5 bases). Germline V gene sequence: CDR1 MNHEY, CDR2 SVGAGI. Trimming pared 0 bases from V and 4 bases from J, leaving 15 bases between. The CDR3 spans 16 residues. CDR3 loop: CASSYSSARVSTEAFF. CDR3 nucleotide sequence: TGTGCCAGCAGTTACTCGAGTGCCAGGGTCAGCACTGAAGCTTTCTTT.

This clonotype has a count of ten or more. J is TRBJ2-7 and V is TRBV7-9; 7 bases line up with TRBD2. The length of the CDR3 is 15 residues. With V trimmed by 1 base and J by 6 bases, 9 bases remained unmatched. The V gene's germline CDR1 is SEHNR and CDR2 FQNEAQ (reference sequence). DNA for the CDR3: TGTGCCAGCAGCTTAGATAGTCGGCGCGGGGGCGAGCAGTACGTC. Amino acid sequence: CASSLDSRRGGEQYV.

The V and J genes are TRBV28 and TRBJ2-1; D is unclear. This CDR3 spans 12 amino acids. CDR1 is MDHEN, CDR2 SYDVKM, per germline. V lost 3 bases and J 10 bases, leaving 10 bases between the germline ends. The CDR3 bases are TGTGCCAGCAGTTTCCCCCCCCCCGAGCAGTTCTTC. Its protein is CASSFPPPEQFF.

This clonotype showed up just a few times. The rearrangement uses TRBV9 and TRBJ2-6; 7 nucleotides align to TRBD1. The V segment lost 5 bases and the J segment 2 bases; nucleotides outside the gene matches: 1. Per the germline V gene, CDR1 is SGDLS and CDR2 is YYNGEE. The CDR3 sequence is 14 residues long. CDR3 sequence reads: CASRRGPGANVLTF. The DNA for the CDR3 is TGTGCCAGCAGAAGGGGGCCTGGGGCCAACGTCCTGACTTTC. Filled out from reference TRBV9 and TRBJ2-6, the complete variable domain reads DSGVTQTPKHLITATGQRVTLRCSPRSGDLSVYWYQQSLDQGLQFLIQYYNGEERAKGNILERFSAQQFPDLHSELNLSSLELGDSALYFCASRRGPGANVLTFGAGSRLTVL.